These T cell receptor beta chains were read from a single sample in a study of cytomegalovirus exposure and HLA in healthy donors. Data came from immunoSEQ multiplex PCR; TCRdb stores just in-frame clones and leaves some out. The table lists just over 20,000 clones, with more than 20% in the top ten. The sample comprised PBMCs. The receptors derive from a man aged 55 to 70 in good health and CMV-seropositive. Each CDR3 is given with its conserved first and last residue. Each record gives: J gene, V gene, D gene, clone size, CDR3 DNA, CDR3 protein. The D gene is left open where the match is weak. Part of the rows lack a size; the others show once, few, many or a class for expanded clones.

J gene: TRBJ1-1
V gene: TRBV5-4
D gene: TRBD1
clone size: -
CDR3 DNA: TGTGCCAGAAGCTTGGGACAGGAAGCTTTCTTT
CDR3 protein: CARSLGQEAFF

J gene: TRBJ1-1
V gene: TRBV29-1
D gene: TRBD1
clone size: -
CDR3 DNA: TGCAGCGCCCAGGGACAGATGAACACTGAAGCTTTCTTT
CDR3 protein: CSAQGQMNTEAFF

J gene: TRBJ2-1
V gene: TRBV6-5
D gene: TRBD2
clone size: -
CDR3 DNA: TGTGCCAGCAGTTACGAACCACAGACTAGCGCCAATGAGCAGTTCTTC
CDR3 protein: CASSYEPQTSANEQFF

J gene: TRBJ1-1
V gene: TRBV2
D gene: -
clone size: -
CDR3 DNA: TGTGCCAGCAGCGAAGGCCCGGGAACTGAAGCTTTCTTT
CDR3 protein: CASSEGPGTEAFF

J gene: TRBJ2-7
V gene: TRBV18
D gene: TRBD1
clone size: -
CDR3 DNA: TGTGCCAGCTCATCAGCGGGACAGGGGGCCCACGAGCAGTACTTC
CDR3 protein: CASSSAGQGAHEQYF

J gene: TRBJ2-7
V gene: TRBV19
D gene: -
clone size: -
CDR3 DNA: TGTGCCAGTAGTATATCGACAGCTGCCTACGAGCAGTACTTC
CDR3 protein: CASSISTAAYEQYF

J gene: TRBJ1-5
V gene: TRBV30
D gene: -
clone size: -
CDR3 DNA: TGTGCCGGGAGTGAAGCCCTAAGCCAAAATCAGCCCCAGCATTTT
CDR3 protein: CAGSEALSQNQPQHF

J gene: TRBJ2-3
V gene: TRBV10-3
D gene: TRBD2
clone size: -
CDR3 DNA: TGTGCCATCAGTCCTCACGCGGGAGGCGGGACAGATACGCAGTATTTT
CDR3 protein: CAISPHAGGGTDTQYF

J gene: TRBJ2-5
V gene: TRBV4-1
D gene: -
clone size: -
CDR3 DNA: TGCGCCAGCAGCCCACACAACCAAGAGACCCAGTACTTC
CDR3 protein: CASSPHNQETQYF

J gene: TRBJ1-1
V gene: TRBV5-1
D gene: TRBD1
clone size: -
CDR3 DNA: TGCGCCAGCAGCTCGACAACAGGGGGAGACACTGAAGCTTTCTTT
CDR3 protein: CASSSTTGGDTEAFF

J gene: TRBJ2-7
V gene: TRBV6-1
D gene: -
clone size: -
CDR3 DNA: TGTGCCAGCAGGGAAGCCCCGGCAGCGCCATACTTC
CDR3 protein: CASREAPAAPYF

J gene: TRBJ1-3
V gene: TRBV5-1
D gene: -
clone size: -
CDR3 DNA: TGCGCCAGCAGCCGTGGGGGCACCGAGGGAAACACCATATATTTT
CDR3 protein: CASSRGGTEGNTIYF

J gene: TRBJ2-3
V gene: TRBV6-1
D gene: TRBD2
clone size: -
CDR3 DNA: TGTGCCAGCAGTGAATTAGGCGGGGGGCCAGATACGCAGTATTTT
CDR3 protein: CASSELGGGPDTQYF

J gene: TRBJ2-1
V gene: TRBV5-1
D gene: TRBD2
clone size: -
CDR3 DNA: TGCGCCAGCAGCTTGGAGGATAGCGGGAGGGAAGAGCAGTTCTTC
CDR3 protein: CASSLEDSGREEQFF

J gene: TRBJ1-1
V gene: TRBV5-1
D gene: -
clone size: -
CDR3 DNA: TGCGCCAGCAGCACCCAGGGGAATCGTAACACTGAAGCTTTCTTT
CDR3 protein: CASSTQGNRNTEAFF

J gene: TRBJ2-1
V gene: TRBV14
D gene: -
clone size: -
CDR3 DNA: TGTGCCAGCAGCCTAGGAGGGGCTGGAATCAATGAGCAGTTCTTC
CDR3 protein: CASSLGGAGINEQFF

J gene: TRBJ2-2
V gene: TRBV7-2
D gene: -
clone size: -
CDR3 DNA: TGTGCCAGCAGCTTAGTTACGAACACCGGGGAGCTGTTTTTT
CDR3 protein: CASSLVTNTGELFF

J gene: TRBJ2-5
V gene: TRBV18
D gene: TRBD2
clone size: -
CDR3 DNA: TGTGCCAGCTCACCGCGGGAGCAAGAGACCCAGTACTTC
CDR3 protein: CASSPREQETQYF

J gene: TRBJ2-5
V gene: TRBV25-1
D gene: -
clone size: -
CDR3 DNA: TGTGCCAGCAGTGTCAGGGTAGGGGAGACCCAGTACTTC
CDR3 protein: CASSVRVGETQYF

J gene: TRBJ2-5
V gene: TRBV2
D gene: -
clone size: -
CDR3 DNA: TGTGCCAGCAGCCTACAGGGTCGAGAGACCCAGTACTTC
CDR3 protein: CASSLQGRETQYF

J gene: TRBJ2-1
V gene: TRBV2
D gene: TRBD1
clone size: -
CDR3 DNA: TGTGCCAGCACCCTCGGGGGACAGGGGACAACGGAGCAGTTCTTC
CDR3 protein: CASTLGGQGTTEQFF

J gene: TRBJ2-5
V gene: TRBV4-1
D gene: TRBD2
clone size: -
CDR3 DNA: TGCGCCAGCAGCAAACTAGCGGGAGAGGGGGAGACCCAGTACTTC
CDR3 protein: CASSKLAGEGETQYF

J gene: TRBJ2-3
V gene: TRBV5-8
D gene: -
clone size: -
CDR3 DNA: TGTGCCAGCAGCTTGGAGGCAGGGAGGACAGATACGCAGTATTTT
CDR3 protein: CASSLEAGRTDTQYF

J gene: TRBJ2-7
V gene: TRBV4-2
D gene: TRBD2
clone size: -
CDR3 DNA: TGTGCCAGCAGCCTCCGCCAACCGGGACTAGCGGGAGGGAGTCAGAGCGAGCAGTACTTC
CDR3 protein: CASSLRQPGLAGGSQSEQYF

J gene: TRBJ2-3
V gene: TRBV7-9
D gene: -
clone size: -
CDR3 DNA: TGTGCCAGCAGCTCTGGGCCAGATACGCAGTATTTT
CDR3 protein: CASSSGPDTQYF

J gene: TRBJ2-5
V gene: TRBV7-9
D gene: -
clone size: -
CDR3 DNA: TGTGCCAGCAACCTAGGGGGGGGTCGTGGGGAGACCCAGTACTTC
CDR3 protein: CASNLGGGRGETQYF

J gene: TRBJ1-1
V gene: TRBV30
D gene: -
clone size: hyperexpanded
CDR3 DNA: TGTGCCTGGGGGGAGGGATTGAACACTGAAGCTTTCTTT
CDR3 protein: CAWGEGLNTEAFF

J gene: TRBJ2-3
V gene: TRBV4-1
D gene: TRBD2
clone size: -
CDR3 DNA: TGCGCCAGCAGCCAAGCCCCCGGGGGGAGGGGAGGAGATACGCAGTATTTT
CDR3 protein: CASSQAPGGRGGDTQYF

J gene: TRBJ1-1
V gene: TRBV5-6
D gene: TRBD1
clone size: -
CDR3 DNA: TGTGCCAGCAGCGATACTGCAGGGGGCCTCATGAACACTGAAGCTTTCTTT
CDR3 protein: CASSDTAGGLMNTEAFF

J gene: TRBJ2-7
V gene: TRBV5-1
D gene: -
clone size: -
CDR3 DNA: TGCGCCAGCAGCTCCTTGAGCGCCGGGGGCTACGAGCAGTACTTC
CDR3 protein: CASSSLSAGGYEQYF

J gene: TRBJ2-3
V gene: TRBV5-4
D gene: -
clone size: -
CDR3 DNA: TGTGCCAGCAGCTTGAGAAGCGGCACAGATACGCAGTATTTT
CDR3 protein: CASSLRSGTDTQYF

J gene: TRBJ2-2
V gene: TRBV4-1
D gene: -
clone size: -
CDR3 DNA: TGCGCCAGCAGCCAAGGGGTGGCGGGGAACACCGGGGAGCTGTTTTTT
CDR3 protein: CASSQGVAGNTGELFF

J gene: TRBJ2-2
V gene: TRBV5-1
D gene: -
clone size: -
CDR3 DNA: TGCGCCAGCAGCTTGGAAGGGGTCAACACCGGGGAGCTGTTTTTT
CDR3 protein: CASSLEGVNTGELFF

J gene: TRBJ1-5
V gene: TRBV15
D gene: TRBD1
clone size: -
CDR3 DNA: TGTGCCACCGGGGTTGGAGACAGGGTTCAGCCCCAGCATTTT
CDR3 protein: CATGVGDRVQPQHF

J gene: TRBJ1-1
V gene: TRBV6-6
D gene: -
clone size: -
CDR3 DNA: TGTGCCAGCAGTTACCTCCCAACCCCGGGGGCTGAAGCTTTCTTT
CDR3 protein: CASSYLPTPGAEAFF

J gene: TRBJ2-2
V gene: TRBV5-1
D gene: -
clone size: -
CDR3 DNA: TGCGCCAGCAGCTTGACTGCCCGGGGGAACACCGGGGAGCTGTTTTTT
CDR3 protein: CASSLTARGNTGELFF

J gene: TRBJ2-5
V gene: TRBV29-1
D gene: TRBD1
clone size: -
CDR3 DNA: TGCAGCGGGAATCGACAGGGGGAGACCCAGTACTTC
CDR3 protein: CSGNRQGETQYF

J gene: TRBJ2-3
V gene: TRBV7-6
D gene: -
clone size: -
CDR3 DNA: TGTGCCAGCAGCTTAGACGGCGGACTTTTCACAGATACGCAGTATTTT
CDR3 protein: CASSLDGGLFTDTQYF

J gene: TRBJ1-2
V gene: TRBV29-1
D gene: TRBD1
clone size: -
CDR3 DNA: TGCAGCGTTGTCCCTGCGGGACAGGCGCCCTCTAACTATGGCTACACCTTC
CDR3 protein: CSVVPAGQAPSNYGYTF

J gene: TRBJ1-3
V gene: TRBV15
D gene: TRBD1
clone size: -
CDR3 DNA: TGTGCCACCAGCGACCGGGACAGGTTCTCTGGAAACACCATATATTTT
CDR3 protein: CATSDRDRFSGNTIYF

J gene: TRBJ1-2
V gene: TRBV6-6
D gene: -
clone size: -
CDR3 DNA: TGTGCCAGCTCCCAGGGGCCGGGGGGGTATGGCTACACCTTC
CDR3 protein: CASSQGPGGYGYTF

J gene: TRBJ1-1
V gene: TRBV10-2
D gene: -
clone size: -
CDR3 DNA: TGCGCCAGCAGTGACCGTTTCTCGGGGAACACTGAAGCTTTCTTT
CDR3 protein: CASSDRFSGNTEAFF

J gene: TRBJ1-4
V gene: TRBV6-5
D gene: -
clone size: -
CDR3 DNA: TGTGCCAGCAGATCGGAGGGGGGGTCAGGCGAAAAACTGTTTTTT
CDR3 protein: CASRSEGGSGEKLFF

J gene: TRBJ2-3
V gene: TRBV5-1
D gene: -
clone size: -
CDR3 DNA: TGCGCCAGCAGCTTACCCGCGGATACGCAGTATTTT
CDR3 protein: CASSLPADTQYF

J gene: TRBJ2-3
V gene: TRBV9
D gene: TRBD2
clone size: -
CDR3 DNA: TGTGCCAGCAGCGCGACTAGCGGCGCTTCAGATACGCAGTATTTT
CDR3 protein: CASSATSGASDTQYF

J gene: TRBJ2-7
V gene: TRBV9
D gene: -
clone size: -
CDR3 DNA: TGTGCCAGCAGCGTTGGGGCGGACGCCTACGAGCAGTACTTC
CDR3 protein: CASSVGADAYEQYF

J gene: TRBJ2-7
V gene: TRBV6-6
D gene: TRBD2
clone size: -
CDR3 DNA: TGTGCCAGCCAAGCGGGATCCTACTACGAGCAGTACTTC
CDR3 protein: CASQAGSYYEQYF

J gene: TRBJ1-2
V gene: TRBV15
D gene: -
clone size: -
CDR3 DNA: TGTGCCACCAGCGACCTGGACAGCCGCTATGGCTACACCTTC
CDR3 protein: CATSDLDSRYGYTF